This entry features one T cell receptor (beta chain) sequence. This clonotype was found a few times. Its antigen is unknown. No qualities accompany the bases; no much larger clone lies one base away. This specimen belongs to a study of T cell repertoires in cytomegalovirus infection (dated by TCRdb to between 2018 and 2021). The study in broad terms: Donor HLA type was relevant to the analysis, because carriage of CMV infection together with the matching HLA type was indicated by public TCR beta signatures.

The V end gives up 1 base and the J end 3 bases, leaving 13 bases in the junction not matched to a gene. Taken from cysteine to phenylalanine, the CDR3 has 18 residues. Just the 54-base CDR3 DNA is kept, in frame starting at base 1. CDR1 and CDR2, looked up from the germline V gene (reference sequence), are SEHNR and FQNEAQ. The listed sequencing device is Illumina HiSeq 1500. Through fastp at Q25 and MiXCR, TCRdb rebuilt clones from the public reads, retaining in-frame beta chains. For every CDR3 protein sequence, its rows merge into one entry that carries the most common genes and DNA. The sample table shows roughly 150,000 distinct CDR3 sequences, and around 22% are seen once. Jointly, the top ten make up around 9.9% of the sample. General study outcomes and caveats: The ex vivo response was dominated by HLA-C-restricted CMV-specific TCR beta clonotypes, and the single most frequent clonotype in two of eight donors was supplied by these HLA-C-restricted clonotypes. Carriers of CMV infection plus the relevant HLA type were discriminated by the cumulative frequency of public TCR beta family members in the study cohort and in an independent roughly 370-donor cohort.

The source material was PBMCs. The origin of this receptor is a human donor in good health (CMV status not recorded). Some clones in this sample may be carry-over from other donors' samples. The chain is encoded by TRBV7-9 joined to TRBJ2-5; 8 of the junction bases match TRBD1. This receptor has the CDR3 CASSLGRGRGPLKETQYF. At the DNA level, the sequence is TGTGCCAGCAGCTTAGGTCGAGGCAGGGGGCCTTTAAAAGAGACCCAGTACTTC.